The 18 T cell receptor beta chains listed next were all sequenced from one sample in a study of CD8 T cells in Susac syndrome. Reverse transcription of 0.5 to 1 ug RNA was performed with random hexamers. MiXCR was run by TCRdb on the immunoSEQ multiplex PCR reads, yielding one entry per CDR3 protein. The sample contains about 300,000 distinct CDR3 sequences, 92% of which appear only once. The sample was CD4+ T cells from PBMCs. Receptors originate from a human donor with multiple sclerosis.

DNA of the CDR3: TGCGCCAGCAGCCAGGGGCGGACAGGGGGGGGGACCCAGTACTTC. Protein: CASSQGRTGGGTQYF. The V gene is TRBV4-1, the J gene TRBJ2-5, with 10 nucleotides matching TRBD1. V lost 3 bases to trimming and J lost 7 bases; unmatched junction nucleotides: 8. CDR1 and CDR2 from the germline V gene are MGHRA and YSYEKL. The CDR3 runs 15 residues.

The chain carries TRBV15 and TRBJ1-4; D unclear. V lost 2 bases and J 5 bases, leaving 12 bases between the germline ends. The germline CDR1 and CDR2 sequences are LNHNV and YYDKDF (reference sequence). This CDR3 contains 15 residues. The DNA for the CDR3 is TGTGCCACCAGCAGACTACTTAACACGAATGAAAAACTGTTTTTT. This sequence encodes CATSRLLNTNEKLFF. Supplemented by reference TRBV15 and TRBJ1-4, the full variable domain reads DAMVIQNPRYQVTQFGKPVTLSCSQTLNHNVMYWYQQKSSQAPKLLFHYYDKDFNNEADTPDNFQSRRPNTSFCFLDIRSPGLGDTAMYLCATSRLLNTNEKLFFGSGTQLSVL.

V usage is TRBV29-1 and J usage is TRBJ2-7; 13 bases fit TRBD2. Per germline, CDR1 SQVTM and CDR2 ANQGSEA. The CDR3 is made up of 13 amino acids. V was pared by 8 bases and J by 1 base, with 2 bases of the junction left unmatched. This CDR3 reads CSILAGGSYEQYF. The CDR3 nucleotides read TGCAGCATACTAGCGGGAGGGTCCTACGAGCAGTACTTC.

The chain couples TRBV19 to TRBJ1-1, with D possibly being TRBD1 (6 bases). Trimming removed 2 bases from V and 12 bases from J, with 13 bases in between. The CDR3 sequence is 12 residues long. Germline CDR1 LNHDA, CDR2 SQIVND (reference sequence). CDR3 amino acids: CASSIFNRVPFF. The CDR3 coding sequence is TGTGCCAGTAGTATATTCAACAGGGTCCCTTTCTTT.

The chain recombines TRBV29-1 with TRBJ2-1, with 10 positions matching TRBD1. Germline V gene sequence: CDR1 SQVTM, CDR2 ANQGSEA. This CDR3 has 14 amino acids. The V and J ends lost 3 bases and 5 bases, in that order; junction bases with no gene match: 4. The CDR3 nucleotides read TGCAGCGTTGATGGGACAGGGGTGAACAATGAGCAGTTCTTC. This gives the protein CSVDGTGVNNEQFF.

The V gene is TRBV5-1, the J gene TRBJ2-3, with D possibly TRBD2 on 5 matching bases. CDR3 length equals 18 residues. V was clipped by 0 bases and J by 2 bases, with 19 bases between them. Germline values: CDR1 SGHRS, CDR2 YFSETQ. Here the CDR3 DNA reads TGCGCCAGCAGCTTGGAAGGGAGTCTTACTCACTTCACAGATACGCAGTATTTT. This translates into CASSLEGSLTHFTDTQYF.

The CDR3 DNA follows: TGTGCCACCAGCAGGGTAGATGATGAGCAGTTCTTC. This translates into CATSRVDDEQFF. The chain recombines TRBV15 with TRBJ2-1; no reliable D call. CDR1 LNHNV and CDR2 YYDKDF come from the germline V gene (reference sequence). The CDR3 spans 12 residues. Trimming cost V 3 bases and J 8 bases, with 8 bases left between them.

V and J are TRBV19 and TRBJ2-2; 8 bases agree with TRBD2. The germline gives CDR1 LNHDA, CDR2 SQIVND (reference sequence). Trimming took 8 bases from V and 2 from J; bases not matched to a gene: 13. The CDR3 is 17 amino acids. DNA for the CDR3: TGTGCCAGTGGTCCGTTCAGCGGGAGATCCAACACCGGGGAGCTGTTTTTT. The encoded protein is CASGPFSGRSNTGELFF. The full variable domain, with the rest looked up from reference TRBV19 and TRBJ2-2, is DGGITQSPKYLFRKEGQNVTLSCEQNLNHDAMYWYRQDPGQGLRLIYYSQIVNDFQKGDIAEGYSVSREKKESFPLTVTSAQKNPTAFYLCASGPFSGRSNTGELFFGEGSRLTVL.

The J gene is TRBJ1-1, the V gene TRBV20-1; maybe TRBD1 (5 bases). Germline-derived CDR1 and CDR2 are DFQATT and SNEGSKA (reference sequence). The V and J ends lost 5 bases and 1 base respectively, with 17 bases between them. This CDR3 has 15 amino acids. This CDR3 reads CSADISGRGNTEAFF. The CDR3 DNA reads as TGCAGTGCTGATATTTCGGGACGGGGGAACACTGAAGCTTTCTTT.

V is TRBV12-3 or TRBV12-4 and J is TRBJ2-3; D remains ambiguous. The CDR3 has 14 amino acids. The ends were cut back, 4 bases at V and 2 bases at J, with 10 bases in the middle. CDR3 sequence reads: CASSSGRITDTQYF. In nucleotides, the CDR3 is TGTGCCAGCAGTTCAGGACGGATCACAGATACGCAGTATTTT.

The V and J genes are TRBV7-3 and TRBJ1-1; no clear D. This CDR3 contains 15 residues. V was cut by 1 base and J by 10 bases, with 19 bases left in between. CDR1 is SGHTA and CDR2 is FQGTGA in the germline V gene. As DNA, the CDR3 is TGTGCCAGCAGCTTAAATGCAGCGGGGAACGAAGTAGCTTTCTTT. This codes for CASSLNAAGNEVAFF. The full variable domain, its missing parts supplied by reference TRBV7-3 and TRBJ1-1, is GAGVSQTPSNKVTEKGKYVELRCDPISGHTALYWYRQSLGQGPEFLIYFQGTGAADDSGLPNDRFFAVRPEGSVSTLKIQRTERGDSAVYLCASSLNAAGNEVAFFGQGTRLTVV.

The chain couples TRBV4-1 to TRBJ1-1; 12 nucleotides align to TRBD1. CDR3 length equals 18 residues. V lost 2 bases, J lost 4 bases, and 11 bases stayed unmatched. Per germline, CDR1 MGHRA and CDR2 YSYEKL. The CDR3: CASSQFGGTGGFSTEAFF. Here the CDR3 DNA reads TGCGCCAGCAGCCAATTTGGGGGGACAGGGGGCTTTAGCACTGAAGCTTTCTTT.

This chain connects TRBV12-3 or TRBV12-4 to TRBJ1-1; 8 nucleotides line up with TRBD1. The CDR3 runs to 15 residues. V lost 5 bases, J lost 5 bases, and 10 bases stayed unmatched. The CDR3 spells CASSHSQGAATEAFF. In DNA, the CDR3 is TGTGCCAGCAGTCACTCCCAGGGGGCCGCGACTGAAGCTTTCTTT.

V is TRBV10-3 and J is TRBJ2-3; no definite D call. The V gene's germline CDR1 is ENHRY and CDR2 SYGVKD. V was shortened by 10 bases and J by 1 base, with 9 bases between the two germline ends. The CDR3 covers 12 residues. CDR3 amino acids: CATGLGTDTQYF. CDR3 sequence (DNA): TGTGCCACTGGCTTAGGCACAGATACGCAGTATTTT.

The gene calls are TRBV19 and TRBJ2-7, with TRBD1 matching over 11 bases. The ends lost 5 bases at V and 1 base at J; junction bases unmatched: 4. This CDR3 contains 15 residues. Germline V gene lookup returns CDR1 LNHDA and CDR2 SQIVND (reference sequence). CDR3 sequence reads: CASSFGQGASYEQYF. The DNA for the CDR3 is TGTGCCAGTAGTTTTGGACAGGGGGCGTCCTACGAGCAGTACTTC.

The rearrangement joins TRBV15 to TRBJ1-6; D is unclear. The CDR3 totals 20 residues. The ends were cut back, 1 base at V and 0 bases at J, with 19 bases in the middle. From germline, CDR1 is LNHNV and CDR2 YYDKDF (reference sequence). Here the CDR3 reads CATSRGALELLSSYNSPLHF. As DNA, the CDR3 is TGTGCCACCAGCAGAGGAGCCCTCGAATTACTAAGCTCCTATAATTCACCCCTCCACTTT.

V is TRBV7-3 and J is TRBJ1-1, with a possible D match to TRBD1 (5 bases). Deletions cut 3 bases from V and 4 bases from J, with 9 bases between. The CDR3 extends over 13 amino acids. Germline V gene lookup returns CDR1 SGHTA and CDR2 FQGTGA. CDR3 in amino acids: CASSFGTGTEAFF. CDR3 in DNA: TGTGCCAGCAGCTTCGGTACAGGCACTGAAGCTTTCTTT.

DNA of the CDR3: TGTGCCAGCAGCACTAGCGGGAGTATAATGGAGCAGTTCTTC. It codes for CASSTSGSIMEQFF. The chain has TRBV7-9 and TRBJ2-1; 11 nucleotides align to TRBD2. The junction had 7 bases not matched to a gene; V was cut back by 5 bases and J by 10 bases. Germline-derived CDR1 and CDR2 are SEHNR and FQNEAQ (reference sequence). The CDR3 is 14 amino acids. The variable domain in full, with the rest retrieved from reference TRBV7-9 and TRBJ2-1, is DTGVSQNPRHKITKRGQNVTFRCDPISEHNRLYWYRQTLGQGPEFLTYFQNEAQLEKSRLLSDRFSAERPKGSFSTLEIQRTEQGDSAMYLCASSTSGSIMEQFFGPGTRLTVL.